This T cell receptor (beta chain) was obtained from a study of T cells after yellow fever vaccination. The CDR3 sequence is 14 residues long. The V gene lost 7 bases and the J gene lost 5 bases, with 16 bases spanning the gap. Germline values: CDR1 MDHEN, CDR2 SYDVKM. Using its own MiXCR run on the 5' RACE reads, TCRdb lists one record per CDR3 protein. The sample consists of roughly 340,000 distinct CDR3 sequences, around 3.9% of them appearing once. This clonotype was recorded a few times. The chain is built from TRBV28 and TRBJ2-3, with D perhaps matching TRBD2 (7 bases). The source is a young man who received the YFV17D yellow fever vaccine. Here the sequenced sample was PBMCs, taken 5 days after the yellow fever booster vaccination. The CDR3 coding sequence is TGTGCCAGCACCCCGCGGGGGCGCGTAGATACGCAGTATTTT. This sequence encodes CASTPRGRVDTQYF.